Shown below are 29 T cell receptor beta chains from a single sample sequenced in a study of spatial heterogeneity in lung cancer. TCRdb ran MiXCR on the 5' RACE reads and lists one entry per CDR3 protein. Among more than 9,000 distinct CDR3 sequences, about 6% were seen once, and the ten largest hold about 9.5%. No antigen is known for these receptors. Time point defined: sample taken at primary tumor resection. Study-wide results and caveats: Tumoral mutation counts were tracked by counts of expanded intratumoral alpha and beta TCRs.

The sequences come from lung tumor tissue, collected at surgery. Receptors originate from a male donor with early-stage non-small cell lung cancer.

By share, this clonotype counts as medium-sized. The CDR3 loop is CASSLGQGAGTEAFF. Written as DNA, the CDR3 is TGCGCCAGCAGCTTAGGACAGGGGGCTGGTACTGAAGCTTTCTTT. The chain carries TRBV5-1 and TRBJ1-1; 11 bases line up with TRBD1. This CDR3 has 15 amino acids. V was clipped by 2 bases and J by 5 bases; unmatched bases: 5. Germline V gene data show CDR1 as SGHRS and CDR2 as YFSETQ.

The J gene is TRBJ2-1, the V gene TRBV6-5, with TRBD2 matching 13 bases. The trim removed 7 bases at V and 8 bases at J, leaving 8 bases unmatched. The CDR3 is made up of 15 amino acids. Germline V gene data show CDR1 as MNHEY and CDR2 as SVGAGI. CDR3 in amino acids: CASKPRLAGGDEQFF. The CDR3 bases are TGTGCCAGCAAGCCGCGACTAGCGGGAGGAGATGAGCAGTTCTTC.

This clonotype is medium-sized. The chain recombines TRBV27 with TRBJ2-7; D perhaps matches TRBD2 (6 bases). The CDR3 totals 15 residues. Germline values: CDR1 MNHEY, CDR2 SMNVEV (reference sequence). Trimming took off 2 bases at V and 0 bases at J, with 11 bases between the two ends. CDR3 nucleotide sequence: TGTGCCAGCAGTTTAAACCGGGACTTCTCCTACGAGCAGTACTTC. Translating it yields CASSLNRDFSYEQYF.

At least ten counts were recorded for this clonotype. The rearrangement joins TRBV27 to TRBJ2-3; 13 bases agree with TRBD2. The ends lost 0 bases at V and 4 bases at J; junction bases unmatched: 4. Germline V gives CDR1 MNHEY, CDR2 SMNVEV (reference sequence). CDR3 size: 17 residues. CDR3 coding DNA: TGTGCCAGCAGTTTATCCCAACTAGCGGGAGGGTCAGATACGCAGTATTTT. Protein product: CASSLSQLAGGSDTQYF.

The rearrangement links TRBV24-1 to TRBJ2-1; a weak D match, TRBD2 (5 bases). V lost 5 bases and J 8 bases, leaving 6 bases between the germline ends. The CDR3 runs 11 residues. Germline values: CDR1 KGHDR, CDR2 SFDVKD. The CDR3 reads CATSAGDEQFF. The CDR3 coding sequence is TGTGCCACCAGTGCCGGGGATGAGCAGTTCTTC.

The chain employs TRBV4-1 and TRBJ1-4; 9 bases map to TRBD1. The CDR3 extends over 13 amino acids. V shed 4 bases and J 7 bases; nucleotides not matched to a gene: 1. In germline, CDR1 is MGHRA, CDR2 YSYEKL. For the CDR3, the DNA is TGCGCCAGCAGCCCGGGACAGGGTGAAAAACTGTTTTTT. This sequence encodes CASSPGQGEKLFF.

The J gene is TRBJ2-1, the V gene TRBV7-3; D uncertain. The CDR3 runs 13 residues. Trimming took off 5 bases at V and 0 bases at J, with 5 bases between the two ends. Germline V gene sequence: CDR1 SGHTA, CDR2 FQGTGA. Written as DNA, the CDR3 is TGTGCCAGCAGCCCCTCCTCCTACAATGAGCAGTTCTTC. Translating it yields CASSPSSYNEQFF. The whole variable domain, filled in from reference TRBV7-3 and TRBJ2-1, reads GAGVSQTPSNKVTEKGKYVELRCDPISGHTALYWYRQSLGQGPEFLIYFQGTGAADDSGLPNDRFFAVRPEGSVSTLKIQRTERGDSAVYLCASSPSSYNEQFFGPGTRLTVL.

By sample share, this clonotype is medium-sized. The chain employs TRBV9 and TRBJ1-3; no clear D gene. Germline-derived CDR1 and CDR2 are SGDLS and YYNGEE. The CDR3 sequence is 15 residues long. Between the trimmed V and J ends, which lost 4 bases and 3 bases, there was a span of 14 bases. This CDR3 reads CASSSGPGLGNTIYF. DNA of the CDR3: TGTGCCAGCAGCTCCGGTCCTGGGCTTGGAAACACCATATATTTT.

This clonotype is labeled medium-sized. The chain joins TRBV11-2 to TRBJ1-4; 7 bases map to TRBD1. Germline V gene sequence: CDR1 SGHAT, CDR2 FQNNGV. The CDR3 is 13 amino acids. V trimming: 0 bases; J trimming: 10 bases; junction bases outside the gene matches: 2. The CDR3 spells CASSLDQGVKLFF. The DNA of the CDR3 is TGTGCCAGCAGCTTAGATCAGGGGGTAAAACTGTTTTTT.

Many counts were recorded for this clonotype. This sequence joins TRBV7-2 and TRBJ2-1, with D unresolved. This CDR3 is 15 amino acids long. Germline V CDR1 and CDR2: SGHTA, FQGNSA. Deletions cut 2 bases from V and 4 bases from J, with 12 bases between. The CDR3 coding sequence is TGTGCCAGCAGCTTAACGGCCGGCCTTTACAATGAGCAGTTCTTC. Residues: CASSLTAGLYNEQFF.

This clonotype was detected many times. The genes are TRBV9 and TRBJ2-7; D is perhaps TRBD1 (7 bases). Germline CDR1 is SGDLS and CDR2 is YYNGEE. CDR3 length: 14 amino acids. Trimming took off 7 bases at V and 6 bases at J, with 20 bases between the two ends. DNA of the CDR3: TGTGCCAGCGGTGGGGGGACAGTCTCGGGCGAGCAGTACTTC. It encodes CASGGGTVSGEQYF.

This clonotype was detected ten times or more. The chain employs TRBV5-1 and TRBJ2-4; D tentatively reads TRBD1 or TRBD2 (5 bases each). Germline V lookup: CDR1 SGHRS, CDR2 YFSETQ. This CDR3 is built from 14 residues. Trimming cost V 0 bases and J 2 bases, with 6 bases left between them. CDR3: CASSLGGPKNIQYF. CDR3 nucleotides: TGCGCCAGCAGCTTGGGGGGACCCAAAAACATTCAGTACTTC.

This clonotype was counted ten times or more. The chain uses TRBV5-1 and TRBJ1-1; the D gene is possibly TRBD1 (6 bases). The CDR3 has 14 amino acids. V lost 1 base and J 2 bases, leaving 9 bases between the germline ends. The germline CDR1 and CDR2 sequences are SGHRS and YFSETQ. The CDR3 sequence is CASSLSGANTEAFF. The CDR3 region has the DNA TGCGCCAGCAGCTTGTCAGGGGCAAACACTGAAGCTTTCTTT.

This clonotype was counted many times. The CDR3 here is CASSPQRSHYGYTF. CDR3 nucleotides: TGTGCCAGCTCACCACAACGATCCCACTATGGCTACACCTTC. This chain links TRBV18 with TRBJ1-2; D unresolved. The CDR3 sequence is 14 residues long. From germline, CDR1 is KGHSH and CDR2 LQKENI. Trimming pared 1 base from V and 3 bases from J, leaving 9 bases between.

This clonotype appeared many times. This chain links TRBV11-2 with TRBJ2-7; 9 positions agree with TRBD2. The CDR3 sequence is 16 residues long. After removal of 5 bases from V and 4 bases from J, the junction contained 12 bases not matched to a gene. Germline CDR1 and CDR2: SGHAT and FQNNGV. CDR3 loop: CASSLPGGSGSYEQYF. CDR3 nucleotides: TGTGCCAGCAGCCTACCCGGGGGTAGCGGGAGTTACGAGCAGTACTTC.

This clonotype was seen repeatedly, ten times or more. V and J are TRBV6-1 and TRBJ1-5; perhaps TRBD1 as D (6 bases). V was trimmed by 0 bases and J by 2 bases, leaving 14 bases between them. The CDR3 spans 17 residues. Per the germline V gene, CDR1 is MNHNS and CDR2 is SASEGT. CDR3 in amino acids: CASSEATGAWGNQPQHF. CDR3 sequence (DNA): TGTGCCAGCAGTGAAGCGACGGGGGCGTGGGGCAATCAGCCCCAGCATTTT.

There are many counts of this clonotype. The chain combines TRBV19 with TRBJ2-4; possibly TRBD2 for D (6 bases). The length of the CDR3 is 17 residues. Trimming took off 5 bases at V and 1 base at J, with 18 bases between the two ends. Germline V gene lookup returns CDR1 LNHDA and CDR2 SQIVND (reference sequence). This chain's CDR3 is CASSPLTRGEAKNIQYF. CDR3 DNA sequence: TGTGCCAGTAGTCCGCTGACTAGAGGCGAGGCCAAAAACATTCAGTACTTC.

The rearrangement joins TRBV29-1 to TRBJ1-1; unclear D gene. This CDR3 is 13 amino acids long. Germline CDR1 is SQVTM and CDR2 is ANQGSEA. V was trimmed by 4 bases and J by 0 bases, leaving 9 bases between them. The CDR3 DNA reads as TGCAGCGTTGGGTTGGGGTTGAACACTGAAGCTTTCTTT. Its protein is CSVGLGLNTEAFF.

In this sample, this clonotype turned up many times. V gene TRBV11-1 combines with J gene TRBJ2-1; tentatively, D is TRBD2 (5 bases). The V gene lost 6 bases and the J gene lost 5 bases, with 14 bases spanning the gap. This CDR3 has 14 amino acids. Per the germline V gene, CDR1 is SGHAT and CDR2 is FQDESV (reference sequence). CDR3 loop: CASSFLRGDNEQFF. Here the CDR3 DNA reads TGTGCCAGCAGTTTTCTTCGGGGAGACAATGAGCAGTTCTTC.

This clonotype was picked up many times. This sequence joins TRBV28 and TRBJ2-3, with D possibly called TRBD1 or TRBD2 (5 bases each). CDR3 length: 14 amino acids. With 3 bases removed from V and 4 bases from J, the gap between germline ends came to 11 bases. Germline assignment: CDR1 MDHEN and CDR2 SYDVKM. The CDR3 DNA sequence: TGTGCCAGCAGTTTTGCAGGGCGGGCAGATACGCAGTATTTT. It is translated as CASSFAGRADTQYF.

V usage is TRBV6-1 and J usage is TRBJ1-6, with a possible D match to TRBD1 (5 bases). CDR1 is MNHNS and CDR2 is SASEGT in the germline V gene. The CDR3 length is 14 residues. Trimming removed 0 bases at V and 8 bases at J, with 8 bases between. The CDR3, as DNA: TGTGCCAGCAGTGAAGCGGGGGGGTATTCACCCCTCCACTTT. This gives the protein CASSEAGGYSPLHF.

In its sample, this clonotype was seen many times. The CDR3 protein is CASQGADSPLHF. Written as DNA, the CDR3 is TGTGCCTCCCAGGGGGCAGATTCACCCCTCCACTTT. This chain connects TRBV10-3 to TRBJ1-6, with 8 bases identical to TRBD1. Trimming took 11 bases from V and 8 from J; bases not matched to a gene: 5. The germline CDR1 and CDR2 sequences are ENHRY and SYGVKD. CDR3 length: 12 amino acids.

The sample holds many counts of this clonotype. The rearrangement joins TRBV5-6 to TRBJ2-7; D unclear. Trimming took 1 base from V and 0 from J, leaving 8 bases between them. CDR3 length: 14 amino acids. The germline V gene encodes CDR1 SGHDT and CDR2 YYEEEE. CDR3 in amino acids: CASSLLGSSYEQYF. The CDR3 DNA is TGTGCCAGCAGCTTGTTGGGCAGCTCCTACGAGCAGTACTTC.

In this sample, this clonotype is medium-sized. This sequence joins TRBV24-1 and TRBJ1-3, with no clear D. This CDR3 is built from 16 residues. The germline CDR1 and CDR2 sequences are KGHDR and SFDVKD. V lost 5 bases to trimming and J lost 4 bases, with 17 bases between them. The CDR3 nucleotides are TGTGCCACCAGTGCCTCCTCCGGACCAGAAGGAAACACCATATATTTT. Its protein is CATSASSGPEGNTIYF.

This clonotype was picked up many times. This chain joins TRBV20-1 and TRBJ2-7, with 13 nucleotides matching TRBD2. V trimming: 5 bases; J trimming: 6 bases; junction bases outside the gene matches: 7. The germline V gene has CDR1 DFQATT and CDR2 SNEGSKA (reference sequence). The CDR3 extends over 14 amino acids. CDR3 sequence: CSAARTSGSTEQYF. The CDR3 nucleotides read TGCAGTGCTGCTCGGACTAGCGGGAGTACCGAGCAGTACTTC.

The sample holds many counts of this clonotype. V gene TRBV25-1 combines with J gene TRBJ1-4, with D possibly TRBD1 on 6 matching bases. This CDR3 is built from 15 residues. In germline, CDR1 is MGHDK, CDR2 SYGVNS. The V and J ends lost 5 bases and 0 bases respectively, with 10 bases between them. The CDR3 spells CASSRTDATNEKLFF. CDR3 nucleotides: TGTGCCAGCAGTAGGACAGATGCAACTAATGAAAAACTGTTTTTT.

This clonotype was counted ten times or more. The rearrangement uses TRBV28 and TRBJ1-2, with D perhaps TRBD1 (5 bases). V lost 6 bases and J 4 bases, leaving 21 bases between the germline ends. The CDR3 is 16 amino acids. CDR1 and CDR2 (germline): MDHEN, SYDVKM. The CDR3 protein is CASRRVTTVRGYGYTF. CDR3 nucleotides: TGTGCCAGCAGGAGGGTCACCACGGTTAGGGGCTATGGCTACACCTTC.

This clonotype was recorded many times. The chain combines TRBV30 with TRBJ1-2; D unresolved. CDR3 length: 13 residues. Trimming removed 2 bases from V and 4 bases from J, with 11 bases in between. CDR1 and CDR2 (germline): GTSNPN, SVGIG (reference sequence). The CDR3 spells CAWSMVLSYGYTF. DNA of the CDR3: TGTGCCTGGAGTATGGTGCTCTCCTATGGCTACACCTTC.

This chain uses TRBV28 with TRBJ1-2, with D perhaps TRBD1 (5 bases). CDR3 length: 18 amino acids. From germline, CDR1 is MDHEN and CDR2 SYDVKM. Deletions cut 2 bases from V and 3 bases from J, with 22 bases between. Written as DNA, the CDR3 is TGTGCCAGCAGTTTAAATGTGGCAGGGATAAGGGAGTACTATGGCTACACCTTC. Amino acid sequence: CASSLNVAGIREYYGYTF.